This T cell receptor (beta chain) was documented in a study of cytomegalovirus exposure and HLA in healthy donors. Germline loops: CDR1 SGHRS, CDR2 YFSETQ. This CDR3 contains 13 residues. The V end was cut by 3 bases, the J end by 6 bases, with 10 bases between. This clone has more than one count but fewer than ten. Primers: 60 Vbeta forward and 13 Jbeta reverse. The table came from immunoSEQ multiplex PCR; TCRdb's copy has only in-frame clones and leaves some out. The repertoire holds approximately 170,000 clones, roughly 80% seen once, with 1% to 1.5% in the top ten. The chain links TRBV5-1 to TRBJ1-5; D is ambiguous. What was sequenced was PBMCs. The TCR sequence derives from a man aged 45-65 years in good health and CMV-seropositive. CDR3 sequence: CASSSGGGQPQHF. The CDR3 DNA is TGCGCCAGCAGCTCCGGCGGAGGTCAGCCCCAGCATTTT.